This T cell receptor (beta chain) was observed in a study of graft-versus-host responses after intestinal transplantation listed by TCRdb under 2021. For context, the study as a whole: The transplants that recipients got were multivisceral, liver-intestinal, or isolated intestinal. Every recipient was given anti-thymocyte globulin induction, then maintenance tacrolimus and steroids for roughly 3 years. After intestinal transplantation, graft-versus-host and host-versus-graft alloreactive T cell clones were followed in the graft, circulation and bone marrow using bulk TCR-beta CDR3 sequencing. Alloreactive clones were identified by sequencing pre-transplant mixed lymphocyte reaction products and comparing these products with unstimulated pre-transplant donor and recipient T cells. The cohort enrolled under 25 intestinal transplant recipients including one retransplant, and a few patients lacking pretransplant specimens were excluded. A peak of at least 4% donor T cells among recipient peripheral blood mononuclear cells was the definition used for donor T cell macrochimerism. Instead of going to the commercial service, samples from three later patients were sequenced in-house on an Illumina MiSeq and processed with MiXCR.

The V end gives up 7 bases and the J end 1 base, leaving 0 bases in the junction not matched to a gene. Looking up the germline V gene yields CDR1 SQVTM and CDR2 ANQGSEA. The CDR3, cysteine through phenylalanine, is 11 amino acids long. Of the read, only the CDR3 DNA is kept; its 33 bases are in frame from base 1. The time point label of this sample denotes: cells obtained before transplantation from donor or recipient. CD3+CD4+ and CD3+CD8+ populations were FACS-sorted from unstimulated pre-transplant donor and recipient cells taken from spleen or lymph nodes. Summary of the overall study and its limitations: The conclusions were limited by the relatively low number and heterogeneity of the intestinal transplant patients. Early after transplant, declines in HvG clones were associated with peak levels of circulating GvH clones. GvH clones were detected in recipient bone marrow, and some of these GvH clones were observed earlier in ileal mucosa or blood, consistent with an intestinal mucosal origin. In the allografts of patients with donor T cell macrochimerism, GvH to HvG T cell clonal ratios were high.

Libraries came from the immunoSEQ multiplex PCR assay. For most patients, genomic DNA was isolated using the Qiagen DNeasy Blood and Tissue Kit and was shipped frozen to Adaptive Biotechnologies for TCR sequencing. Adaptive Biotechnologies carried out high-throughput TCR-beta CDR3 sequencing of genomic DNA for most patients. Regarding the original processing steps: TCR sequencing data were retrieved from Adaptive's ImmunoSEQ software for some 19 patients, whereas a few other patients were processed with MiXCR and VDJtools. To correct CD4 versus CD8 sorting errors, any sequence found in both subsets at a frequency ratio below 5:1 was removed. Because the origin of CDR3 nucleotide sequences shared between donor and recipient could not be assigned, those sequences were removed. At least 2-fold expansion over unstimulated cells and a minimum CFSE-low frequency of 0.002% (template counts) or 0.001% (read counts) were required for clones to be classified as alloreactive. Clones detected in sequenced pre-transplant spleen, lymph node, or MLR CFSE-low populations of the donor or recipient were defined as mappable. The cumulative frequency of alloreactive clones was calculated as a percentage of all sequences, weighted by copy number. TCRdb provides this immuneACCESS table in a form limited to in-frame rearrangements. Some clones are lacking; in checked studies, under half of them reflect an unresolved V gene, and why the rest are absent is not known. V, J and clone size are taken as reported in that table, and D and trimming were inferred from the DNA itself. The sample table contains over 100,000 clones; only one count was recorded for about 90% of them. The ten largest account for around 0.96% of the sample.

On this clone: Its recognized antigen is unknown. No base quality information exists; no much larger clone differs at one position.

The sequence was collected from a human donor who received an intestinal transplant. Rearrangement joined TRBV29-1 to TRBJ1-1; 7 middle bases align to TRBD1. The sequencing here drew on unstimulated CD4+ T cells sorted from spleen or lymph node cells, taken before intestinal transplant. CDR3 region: CSGQGNTEAFF. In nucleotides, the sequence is TGCAGCGGACAGGGGAACACTGAAGCTTTCTTT. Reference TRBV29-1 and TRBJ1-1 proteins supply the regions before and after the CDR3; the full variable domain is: SAVISQKPSRDICQRGTSLTIQCQVDSQVTMMFWYRQQPGQSLTLIATANQGSEATYESGFVIDKFPISRPNLTFSTLTVSNMSPEDSSIYLCSGQGNTEAFFGQGTRLTVV.